The clone carrying this TCR beta chain was counted a single time. The CDR3 is 14 amino acids. Trimming removed 5 bases from V and 4 bases from J, with 14 bases in between. Germline V lookup: CDR1 MNHEY, CDR2 SMNVEV (reference sequence). The data belong to a study of control samples from healthy donors and cancer patients. Using immunoSEQ multiplex PCR, the repertoire was profiled, and TCRdb retains in-frame clones only, with some absent. This table has some 410,000 clones, about nine tenths appearing once. The rearrangement links TRBV27 to TRBJ1-2, with D perhaps TRBD1 (5 bases). The TCR sequence derives from a man aged 35 to 55 with head and neck cancer. What was sequenced was PBMCs. CDR3 sequence (DNA): TGTGCCAGCAGTAAACGAGGGGTGGGCTATGGCTACACCTTC. Its translation is CASSKRGVGYGYTF.